Shown below are 3 T cell receptor beta chains from a single sample sequenced in a study of spatial heterogeneity in lung cancer (dated by TCRdb to between 2017 and 2020). The protocol used for the library was 5' RACE. Sequencing relied on a NextSeq 500. The public reads were quality trimmed at Q25 with fastp and then assembled into clones with MiXCR by TCRdb, keeping productive beta chains. Identical CDR3 proteins give one entry, which carries the most common genes and DNA. The sample contains fewer than 3,500 distinct CDR3 sequences, about 20% of them found a single time. The top ten constitute 40% of the sample. The label giving this sample's time point can be read as: blood at routine non-recurrence follow-up after resection. This sample comprised PBMCs, obtained at follow-up. The receptors come from a male donor with early-stage non-small cell lung cancer.

This clonotype was counted a single time. The gene calls are TRBV18 and TRBJ1-2; 8 bases fit TRBD1. J was trimmed by 13 bases and V by 2 bases; bases with no gene match: 9. The CDR3 runs 13 residues. Germline CDR1 KGHSH, CDR2 LQKENI. In DNA, the CDR3 is TGTGCCAGCTCACCAGGGGCAGGGGGCGGACGCACCTTC. Protein: CASSPGAGGGRTF. The full variable domain, in which reference TRBV18 and TRBJ1-2 provide the parts outside the CDR3, is NAGVMQNPRHLVRRRGQEARLRCSPMKGHSHVYWYRQLPEEGLKFMVYLQKENIIDESGMPKERFSAEFPKEGPSILRIQQVVRGDSAAYFCASSPGAGGGRTFGSGTRLTVV.

Sample share makes this clonotype medium-sized (0.01 to 0.1%). This rearrangement joins TRBV7-9 to TRBJ2-2; 7 nucleotides agree with TRBD1. The CDR3 covers 15 residues. The germline V gene has CDR1 SEHNR and CDR2 FQNEAQ (reference sequence). Trimming removed 5 bases from V and 7 bases from J; junction bases left unmatched: 10. CDR3 region: CASSPATGMDGELFF. The CDR3 DNA reads as TGTGCCAGCAGCCCAGCGACAGGGATGGACGGGGAGCTGTTTTTT.

The gene calls are TRBV15 and TRBJ2-7; 13 bases are shared with TRBD2. V gave up 1 base and J gave up 3 bases; unmatched junction bases: 9. This CDR3 is 18 amino acids long. The germline CDR1 and CDR2 sequences are LNHNV and YYDKDF (reference sequence). This CDR3 reads CATSRARWGLAGFYEQYV. The CDR3 DNA sequence: TGTGCCACCAGCAGAGCTAGGTGGGGACTAGCGGGATTCTACGAGCAGTACGTC.